Listed below are T cell receptor beta chains from one sample, sequenced in a study of T cell responses to AZD1222 COVID-19 vaccine. Here immunoSEQ multiplex PCR was the method, and the copy in TCRdb shows in-frame clones only, minus some. The table includes more than 100,000 clones, about 90% detected once. The sequencing here drew on peripheral blood, taken on day 0 of AZD1222 vaccination. The receptors shown here come from an adult in good health. Both conserved end residues are part of each CDR3. A D gene is named only where the DNA matches it firmly. Clone size is not always given. Where it is, it says once, few, many or a class for expanded clones.

d_call: NA
j_call: TRBJ1-4
v_call: TRBV18
clone_size: NA
cdr3_nt: TGTGCCAGCTCACCATTGGCAGACAGCGGCGGGAATGAAAAACTGTTTTTT
cdr3_aa: CASSPLADSGGNEKLFF

d_call: NA
j_call: TRBJ2-7
v_call: TRBV7-4
clone_size: NA
cdr3_nt: TGTGCCAGCAGTTCCAGGGTATTGGGCTACGAGCAGTACTTC
cdr3_aa: CASSSRVLGYEQYF

d_call: NA
j_call: TRBJ1-6
v_call: TRBV7-2
clone_size: once
cdr3_nt: TGTGCCAGCAGCCGGGATTATAATTCACCCCTCCACTTT
cdr3_aa: CASSRDYNSPLHF

d_call: NA
j_call: TRBJ1-4
v_call: TRBV5-4
clone_size: NA
cdr3_nt: TGTGCCAGCAGCATGCCCGGGGTTGAAAAACTGTTTTTT
cdr3_aa: CASSMPGVEKLFF

d_call: NA
j_call: TRBJ1-2
v_call: TRBV12-3/TRBV12-4
clone_size: NA
cdr3_nt: TGTGCCAGCAGGCCAGGAGGAGGTGGCTACACCTTC
cdr3_aa: CASRPGGGGYTF

d_call: NA
j_call: TRBJ2-3
v_call: TRBV7-3
clone_size: NA
cdr3_nt: TGTGCCAGCGGCCACCAGAGAAGCACAGATACGCAGTATTTT
cdr3_aa: CASGHQRSTDTQYF

d_call: TRBD1
j_call: TRBJ2-3
v_call: TRBV19
clone_size: NA
cdr3_nt: TGTGCCAGTAGTCCCCGGACAGGTAGCACAGATACGCAGTATTTT
cdr3_aa: CASSPRTGSTDTQYF

d_call: NA
j_call: TRBJ2-2
v_call: TRBV10-3
clone_size: once
cdr3_nt: TGTGCCATCAGCCCACTAGCTGCGGACACCGGGGAGCTGTTTTTT
cdr3_aa: CAISPLAADTGELFF

d_call: NA
j_call: TRBJ1-2
v_call: TRBV6-4
clone_size: once
cdr3_nt: TGTGCCAGCAGTCCAACCTTCCTCAACTATGGCTACACCTTC
cdr3_aa: CASSPTFLNYGYTF

d_call: TRBD1
j_call: TRBJ1-5
v_call: TRBV7-6
clone_size: once
cdr3_nt: TGTGCCAGCAGCTGGGGACCGGGACAGGGACGACATCAGCCCCAGCATTTT
cdr3_aa: CASSWGPGQGRHQPQHF

d_call: TRBD2
j_call: TRBJ2-3
v_call: TRBV20-1
clone_size: NA
cdr3_nt: TGCAGTGCTAGTCCTAGCGGGGGGATTCAAACAGATACGCAGTATTTT
cdr3_aa: CSASPSGGIQTDTQYF

d_call: NA
j_call: TRBJ1-2
v_call: TRBV10-3
clone_size: NA
cdr3_nt: TGTGCCATCAGTCAAAAATGGACCGTCTATGGCTACACCTTC
cdr3_aa: CAISQKWTVYGYTF

d_call: NA
j_call: TRBJ2-3
v_call: TRBV6-2/TRBV6-3
clone_size: NA
cdr3_nt: TGTGCCAGCAGTTACGAGAGGGCAGATACGCAGTATTTT
cdr3_aa: CASSYERADTQYF

d_call: NA
j_call: TRBJ1-1
v_call: TRBV27
clone_size: NA
cdr3_nt: TGTGCCAGCGGAAGCCGGAACACTGAAGCTTTCTTT
cdr3_aa: CASGSRNTEAFF

d_call: NA
j_call: TRBJ1-1
v_call: TRBV19
clone_size: NA
cdr3_nt: TGTGCCAGTAGACTCTACATGAACACTGAAGCTTTCTTT
cdr3_aa: CASRLYMNTEAFF

d_call: NA
j_call: TRBJ2-1
v_call: TRBV4-1
clone_size: NA
cdr3_nt: TGCGCCAGCAGTCAACACACAGGGTCCGGTTACAATGAGCAGTTCTTC
cdr3_aa: CASSQHTGSGYNEQFF

d_call: NA
j_call: TRBJ2-5
v_call: TRBV2
clone_size: NA
cdr3_nt: TGTGCCAGCACTGGGACCAAGGGGGGAGAGACCCAGTACTTC
cdr3_aa: CASTGTKGGETQYF

d_call: NA
j_call: TRBJ1-4
v_call: TRBV6-5
clone_size: NA
cdr3_nt: TGTGCCAGCAGTTTCCGGGGGGGTCCAGGTGAAAAACTGTTTTTT
cdr3_aa: CASSFRGGPGEKLFF

d_call: NA
j_call: TRBJ1-1
v_call: TRBV5-1
clone_size: few
cdr3_nt: TGCGCCAGCAGCTTGAGGATCGGCACTGAAGCTTTCTTT
cdr3_aa: CASSLRIGTEAFF

d_call: NA
j_call: TRBJ2-3
v_call: TRBV5-1
clone_size: NA
cdr3_nt: TGCGCCAGCAGCCTACAGGGCATGGGTGCCACAGATACGCAGTATTTT
cdr3_aa: CASSLQGMGATDTQYF

d_call: NA
j_call: TRBJ2-7
v_call: TRBV7-9
clone_size: NA
cdr3_nt: TGTGCCAGCAGCAACACCAGGGCCTACGAGCAGTACTTC
cdr3_aa: CASSNTRAYEQYF

d_call: NA
j_call: TRBJ1-1
v_call: TRBV9
clone_size: NA
cdr3_nt: TGTGCCAGCAGCCCGGGGCAGAGGACTGAAGCTTTCTTT
cdr3_aa: CASSPGQRTEAFF